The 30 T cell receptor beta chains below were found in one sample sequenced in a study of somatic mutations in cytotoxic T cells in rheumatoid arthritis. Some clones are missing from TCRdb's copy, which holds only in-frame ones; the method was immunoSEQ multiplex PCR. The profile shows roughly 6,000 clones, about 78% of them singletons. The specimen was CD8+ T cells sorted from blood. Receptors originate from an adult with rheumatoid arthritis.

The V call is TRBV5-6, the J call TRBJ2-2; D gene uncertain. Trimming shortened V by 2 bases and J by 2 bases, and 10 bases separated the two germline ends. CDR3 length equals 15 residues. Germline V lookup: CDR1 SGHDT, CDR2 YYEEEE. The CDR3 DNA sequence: TGTGCCAGCAGCTTACGCACGACTAACACCGGGGAGCTGTTTTTT. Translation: CASSLRTTNTGELFF.

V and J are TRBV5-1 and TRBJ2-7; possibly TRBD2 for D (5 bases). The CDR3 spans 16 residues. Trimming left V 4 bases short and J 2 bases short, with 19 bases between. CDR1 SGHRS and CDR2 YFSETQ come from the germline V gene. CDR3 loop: CASSASETGNPYEQYF. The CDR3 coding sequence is TGCGCCAGCAGCGCGAGCGAAACCGGGAACCCCTACGAGCAGTACTTC.

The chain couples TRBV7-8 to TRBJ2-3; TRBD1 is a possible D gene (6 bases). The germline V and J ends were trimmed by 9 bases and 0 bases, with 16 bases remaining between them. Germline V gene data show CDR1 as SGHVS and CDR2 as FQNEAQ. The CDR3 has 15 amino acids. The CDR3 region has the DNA TGTGCCAGTAGGGGGACGGCTACTAGCACAGATACGCAGTATTTT. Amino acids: CASRGTATSTDTQYF.

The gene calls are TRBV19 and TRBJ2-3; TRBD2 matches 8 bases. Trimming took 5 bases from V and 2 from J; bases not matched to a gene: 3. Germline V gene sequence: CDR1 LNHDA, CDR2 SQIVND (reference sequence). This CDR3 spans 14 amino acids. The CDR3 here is CASSLAGLTDTQYF. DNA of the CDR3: TGTGCCAGTAGTCTAGCGGGCCTCACAGATACGCAGTATTTT.

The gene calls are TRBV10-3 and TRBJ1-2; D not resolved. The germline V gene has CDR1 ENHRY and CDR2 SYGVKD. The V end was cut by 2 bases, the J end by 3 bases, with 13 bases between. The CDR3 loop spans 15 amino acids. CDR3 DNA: TGTGCCATCAGTGAGGTGTATCCGCCCGACTATGGCTACACCTTC. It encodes CAISEVYPPDYGYTF.

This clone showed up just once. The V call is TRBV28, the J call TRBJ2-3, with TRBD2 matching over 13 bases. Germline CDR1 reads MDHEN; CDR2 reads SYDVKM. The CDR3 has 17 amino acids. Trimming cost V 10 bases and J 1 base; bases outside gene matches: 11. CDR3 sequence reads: CATRRLAGGTGTDTQYF. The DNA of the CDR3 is TGTGCCACCAGAAGACTAGCGGGGGGTACCGGCACAGATACGCAGTATTTT. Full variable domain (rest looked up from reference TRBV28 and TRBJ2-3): DVKVTQSSRYLVKRTGEKVFLECVQDMDHENMFWYRQDPGLGLRLIYFSYDVKMKEKGDIPEGYSVSREKKERFSLILESASTNQTSMYLCATRRLAGGTGTDTQYFGPGTRLTVL.

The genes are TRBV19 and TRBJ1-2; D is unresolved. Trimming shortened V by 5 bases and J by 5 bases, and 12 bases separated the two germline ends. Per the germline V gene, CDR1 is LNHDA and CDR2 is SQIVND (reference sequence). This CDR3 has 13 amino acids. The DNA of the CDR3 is TGTGCCAGTAGTCCCTTGATGGGGTATGGCTACACCTTC. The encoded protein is CASSPLMGYGYTF.

The DNA for the CDR3 is TGCGCCAGCAGACTAGCGGGGGGGCAAGCCGGGGAGCTGTTTTTT. Residues: CASRLAGGQAGELFF. The rearrangement joins TRBV5-1 to TRBJ2-2; 13 bases line up with TRBD2. J was trimmed by 6 bases and V by 5 bases; bases with no gene match: 4. The length of the CDR3 is 15 residues. Germline values: CDR1 SGHRS, CDR2 YFSETQ. Full variable domain (rest looked up from reference TRBV5-1 and TRBJ2-2): KAGVTQTPRYLIKTRGQQVTLSCSPISGHRSVSWYQQTPGQGLQFLFEYFSETQRNKGNFPGRFSGRQFSNSRSEMNVSTLELGDSALYLCASRLAGGQAGELFFGEGSRLTVL.

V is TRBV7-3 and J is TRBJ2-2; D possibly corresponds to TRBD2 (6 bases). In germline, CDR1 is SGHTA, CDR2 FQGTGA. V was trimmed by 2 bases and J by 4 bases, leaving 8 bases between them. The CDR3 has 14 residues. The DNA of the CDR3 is TGTGCCAGCAGCTTAGGGACTCTCACCGGGGAGCTGTTTTTT. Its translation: CASSLGTLTGELFF. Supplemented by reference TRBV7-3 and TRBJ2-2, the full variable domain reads GAGVSQTPSNKVTEKGKYVELRCDPISGHTALYWYRQSLGQGPEFLIYFQGTGAADDSGLPNDRFFAVRPEGSVSTLKIQRTERGDSAVYLCASSLGTLTGELFFGEGSRLTVL.

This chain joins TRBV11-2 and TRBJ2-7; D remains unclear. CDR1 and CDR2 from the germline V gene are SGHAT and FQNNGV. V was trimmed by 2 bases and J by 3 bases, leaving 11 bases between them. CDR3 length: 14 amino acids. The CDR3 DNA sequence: TGTGCCAGCAGCTTAATGCAGGCCCACTACGAGCAGTACTTC. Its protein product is CASSLMQAHYEQYF.

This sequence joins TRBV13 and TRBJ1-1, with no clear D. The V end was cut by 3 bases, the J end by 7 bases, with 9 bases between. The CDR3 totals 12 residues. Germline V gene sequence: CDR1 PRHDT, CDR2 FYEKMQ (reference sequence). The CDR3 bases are TGTGCCAGCAGCTTTTACCCTAGTGAAGCTTTCTTT. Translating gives CASSFYPSEAFF.

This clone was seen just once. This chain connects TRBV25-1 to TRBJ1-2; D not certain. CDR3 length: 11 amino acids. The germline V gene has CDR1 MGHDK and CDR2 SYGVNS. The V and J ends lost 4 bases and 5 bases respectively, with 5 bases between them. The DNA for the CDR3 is TGTGCCAGCAGTGCTTCTTATGGCTACACCTTC. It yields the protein CASSASYGYTF.

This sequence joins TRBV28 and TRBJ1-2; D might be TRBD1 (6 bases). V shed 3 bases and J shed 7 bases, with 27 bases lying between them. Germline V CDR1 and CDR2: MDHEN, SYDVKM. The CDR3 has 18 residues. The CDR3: CASSFPSRSGTTLGGYTF. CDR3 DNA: TGTGCCAGCAGTTTCCCGTCCCGATCCGGGACAACGCTCGGTGGCTACACCTTC.

CDR3 sequence: CASREQGTEAFF. For the CDR3, the DNA is TGTGCCAGCAGGGAACAGGGCACTGAAGCTTTCTTT. This sequence joins TRBV6-6 and TRBJ1-1; the D gene is possibly TRBD1 (6 bases). This CDR3 spans 12 amino acids. Trimming took 6 bases from V and 4 from J, leaving 9 bases between them. The V gene's germline CDR1 is MNHNY and CDR2 SVGAGI (reference sequence).

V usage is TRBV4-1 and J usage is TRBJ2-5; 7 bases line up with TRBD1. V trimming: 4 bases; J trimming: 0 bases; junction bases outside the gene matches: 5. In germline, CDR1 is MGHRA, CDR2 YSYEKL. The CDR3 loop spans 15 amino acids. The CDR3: CASSRLTGDQETQYF. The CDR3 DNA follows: TGCGCCAGCAGCCGGCTTACAGGGGACCAAGAGACCCAGTACTTC.

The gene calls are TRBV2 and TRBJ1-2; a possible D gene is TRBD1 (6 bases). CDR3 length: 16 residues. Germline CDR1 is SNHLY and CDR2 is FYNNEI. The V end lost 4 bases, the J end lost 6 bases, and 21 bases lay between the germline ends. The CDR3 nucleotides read TGTGCCAGCAGTGGGTACAGGGAAATGGTACATCATGGCTACACCTTC. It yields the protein CASSGYREMVHHGYTF.

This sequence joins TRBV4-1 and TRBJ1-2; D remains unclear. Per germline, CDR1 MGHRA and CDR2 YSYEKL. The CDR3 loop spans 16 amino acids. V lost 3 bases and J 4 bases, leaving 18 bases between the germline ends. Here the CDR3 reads CASSHVRRHSVYGYTF. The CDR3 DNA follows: TGCGCCAGCAGCCATGTCCGCAGGCATTCGGTCTATGGCTACACCTTC.

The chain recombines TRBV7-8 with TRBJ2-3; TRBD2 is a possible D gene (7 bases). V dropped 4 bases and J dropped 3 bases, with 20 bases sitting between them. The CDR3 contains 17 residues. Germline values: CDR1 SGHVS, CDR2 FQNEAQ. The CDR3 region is CASSSGVGGGGTDTQYF. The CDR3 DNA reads TGTGCCAGCAGCTCAGGGGTGGGTGGCGGGGGTACAGATACGCAGTATTTT.

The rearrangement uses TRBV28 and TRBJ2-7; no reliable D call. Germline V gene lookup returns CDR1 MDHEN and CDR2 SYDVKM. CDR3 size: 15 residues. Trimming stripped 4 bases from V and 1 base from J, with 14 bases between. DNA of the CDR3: TGTGCCAGCAGTTCCCCGTACAGAGATTCCTACGAGCAGTACTTC. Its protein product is CASSSPYRDSYEQYF.

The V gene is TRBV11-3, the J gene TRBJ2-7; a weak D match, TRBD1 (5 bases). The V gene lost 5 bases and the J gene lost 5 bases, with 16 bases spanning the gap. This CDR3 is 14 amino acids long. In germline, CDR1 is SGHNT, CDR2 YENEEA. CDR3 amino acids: CASSEEAGSDEQYF. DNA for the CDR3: TGTGCCAGCAGCGAAGAGGCAGGGTCGGACGAGCAGTACTTC.

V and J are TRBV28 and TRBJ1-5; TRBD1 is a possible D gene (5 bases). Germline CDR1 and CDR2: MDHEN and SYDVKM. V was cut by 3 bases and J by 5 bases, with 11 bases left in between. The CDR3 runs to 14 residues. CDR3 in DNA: TGTGCCAGCAGTTTCCCAGGGAGTTATCAGCCCCAGCATTTT. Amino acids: CASSFPGSYQPQHF. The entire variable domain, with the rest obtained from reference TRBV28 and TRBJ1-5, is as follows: DVKVTQSSRYLVKRTGEKVFLECVQDMDHENMFWYRQDPGLGLRLIYFSYDVKMKEKGDIPEGYSVSREKKERFSLILESASTNQTSMYLCASSFPGSYQPQHFGDGTRLSIL.

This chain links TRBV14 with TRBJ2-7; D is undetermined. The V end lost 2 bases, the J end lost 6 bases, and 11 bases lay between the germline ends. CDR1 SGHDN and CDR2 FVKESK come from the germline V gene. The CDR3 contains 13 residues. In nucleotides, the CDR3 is TGTGCCAGCAGCCAAACTGGATGGACCGAGCAGTACTTC. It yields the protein CASSQTGWTEQYF.

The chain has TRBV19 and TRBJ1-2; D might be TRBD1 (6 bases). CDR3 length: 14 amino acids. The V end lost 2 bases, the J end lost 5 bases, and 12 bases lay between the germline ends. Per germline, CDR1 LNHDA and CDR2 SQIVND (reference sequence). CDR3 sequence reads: CASSISWTVYGYTF. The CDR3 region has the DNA TGTGCCAGTAGTATATCCTGGACAGTTTATGGCTACACCTTC.

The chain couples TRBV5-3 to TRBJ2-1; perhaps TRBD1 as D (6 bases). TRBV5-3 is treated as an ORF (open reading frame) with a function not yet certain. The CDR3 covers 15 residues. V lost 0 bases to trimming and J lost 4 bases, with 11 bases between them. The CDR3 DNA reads TGTGCCAGAAGCTTGGATCTCGGACAGTACAATGAGCAGTTCTTC. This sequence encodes CARSLDLGQYNEQFF.

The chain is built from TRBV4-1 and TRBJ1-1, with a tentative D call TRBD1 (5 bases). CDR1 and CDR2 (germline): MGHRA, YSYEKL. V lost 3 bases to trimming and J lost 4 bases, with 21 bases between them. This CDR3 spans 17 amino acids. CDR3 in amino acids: CASSQAWGGIGSTEAFF. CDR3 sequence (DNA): TGCGCCAGCAGCCAGGCATGGGGGGGAATTGGGAGCACTGAAGCTTTCTTT.

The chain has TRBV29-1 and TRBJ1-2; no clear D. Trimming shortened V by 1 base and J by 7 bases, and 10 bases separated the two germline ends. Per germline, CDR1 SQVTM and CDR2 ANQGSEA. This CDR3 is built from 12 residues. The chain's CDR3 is CSVEVFFSGYTF. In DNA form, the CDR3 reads TGCAGCGTTGAAGTGTTCTTTTCTGGCTACACCTTC.

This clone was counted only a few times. CDR3 DNA sequence: TGTGCCAGCATTCAGGGGTGGACTGAAGCTTTCTTT. Translated: CASIQGWTEAFF. The chain uses TRBV7-9 and TRBJ1-1, with D perhaps TRBD1 (6 bases). The V end lost 7 bases, the J end lost 5 bases, and 11 bases lay between the germline ends. Germline loops: CDR1 SEHNR, CDR2 FQNEAQ (reference sequence). The CDR3 length is 12 residues.

This CDR3 reads CASSLPGTTEAFF. CDR3 in DNA: TGTGCCAGCAGCTTGCCGGGGACCACTGAAGCTTTCTTT. The chain links TRBV5-5 to TRBJ1-1; D might be TRBD1 (5 bases). The germline gives CDR1 SGHKS, CDR2 YYEKEE (reference sequence). This CDR3 contains 13 residues. Between the trimmed V and J ends, which lost 1 base and 4 bases, there was a span of 8 bases.

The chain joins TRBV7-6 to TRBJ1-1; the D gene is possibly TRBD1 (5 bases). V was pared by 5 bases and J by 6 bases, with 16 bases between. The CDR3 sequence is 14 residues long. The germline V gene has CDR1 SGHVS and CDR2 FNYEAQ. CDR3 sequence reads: CASSTEGTGSEAFF. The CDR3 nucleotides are TGTGCCAGCAGCACCGAGGGGACGGGCTCTGAAGCTTTCTTT.

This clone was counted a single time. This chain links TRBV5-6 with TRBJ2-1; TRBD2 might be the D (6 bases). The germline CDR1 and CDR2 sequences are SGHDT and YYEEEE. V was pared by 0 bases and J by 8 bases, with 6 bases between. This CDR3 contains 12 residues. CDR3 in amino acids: CASSLAGDEQFF. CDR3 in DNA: TGTGCCAGCAGCTTGGCGGGGGATGAGCAGTTCTTC.